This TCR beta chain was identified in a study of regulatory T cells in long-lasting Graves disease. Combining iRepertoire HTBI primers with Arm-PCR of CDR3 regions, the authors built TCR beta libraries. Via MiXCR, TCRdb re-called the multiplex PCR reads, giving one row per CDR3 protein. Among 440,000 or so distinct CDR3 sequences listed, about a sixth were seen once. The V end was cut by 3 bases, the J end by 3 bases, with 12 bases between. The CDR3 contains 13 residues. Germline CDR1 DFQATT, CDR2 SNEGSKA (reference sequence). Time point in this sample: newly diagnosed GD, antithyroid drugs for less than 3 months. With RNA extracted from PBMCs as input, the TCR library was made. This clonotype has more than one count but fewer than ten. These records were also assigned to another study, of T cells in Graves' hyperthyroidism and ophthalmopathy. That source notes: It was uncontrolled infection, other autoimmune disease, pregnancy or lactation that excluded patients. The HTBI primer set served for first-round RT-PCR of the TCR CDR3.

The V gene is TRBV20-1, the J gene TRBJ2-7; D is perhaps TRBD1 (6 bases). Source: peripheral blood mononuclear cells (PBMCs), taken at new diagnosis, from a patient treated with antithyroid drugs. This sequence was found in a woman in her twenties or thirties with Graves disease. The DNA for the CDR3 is TGCAGTGCTAGTGCCGGGACAATCTACGAGCAGTACTTC. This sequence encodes CSASAGTIYEQYF.